Presented here are 32 T cell receptor beta chains from one specimen sequenced in a study of blood T cell repertoires in COVID-19. Clones were read by immunoSEQ multiplex PCR, and TCRdb kept only the in-frame ones, dropping some. The sample gives 90,000 to 130,000 clones, about 75% of which show up once; 16% is in the top ten. The source material was peripheral blood. Every receptor here comes from a woman at least 80 years old with active or convalescent COVID-19.

The V and J genes are TRBV6-2 or TRBV6-3 and TRBJ2-1, with D possibly TRBD2 on 6 matching bases. Germline lookup yields CDR1 MNHEY and CDR2 SVGEGT. Trimming removed 2 bases at V and 6 bases at J, with 11 bases between. The CDR3 length is 14 residues. In DNA, the CDR3 is TGTGCCAGCAGTTACCGGGGGTCCGGCAATGAGCAGTTCTTC. Its protein product is CASSYRGSGNEQFF.

The V and J genes are TRBV27 and TRBJ1-4, with unresolved D. Germline-derived CDR1 and CDR2 are MNHEY and SMNVEV (reference sequence). The CDR3 sequence is 16 residues long. V lost 1 base and J 7 bases, leaving 16 bases between the germline ends. This CDR3 reads CASSLFPPTGGEKLFF. In DNA, the CDR3 is TGTGCCAGCAGTTTATTCCCCCCCACGGGTGGTGAAAAACTGTTTTTT.

The chain is built from TRBV7-2 and TRBJ2-3, with D hard to call. Trimming left V 1 base short and J 8 bases short, with 13 bases between. The CDR3 extends over 14 amino acids. The germline CDR1 and CDR2 sequences are SGHTA and FQGNSA. CDR3 amino acids: CASSLDYANPTQYF. The CDR3 DNA sequence: TGTGCCAGCAGCTTAGACTACGCAAACCCTACGCAGTATTTT.

This chain joins TRBV27 and TRBJ2-1, with D possibly TRBD1 on 5 matching bases. The CDR3 length is 15 residues. Per the germline V gene, CDR1 is MNHEY and CDR2 is SMNVEV (reference sequence). V was cut by 5 bases and J by 0 bases, with 11 bases left in between. CDR3 sequence: CASSGRASSYNEQFF. The CDR3 nucleotides read TGTGCCAGCAGTGGCAGGGCGAGCTCCTACAATGAGCAGTTCTTC.

The rearrangement joins TRBV5-5 to TRBJ2-3; D uncertain. Trimming shortened V by 4 bases and J by 4 bases, and 22 bases separated the two germline ends. Germline V gene sequence: CDR1 SGHKS, CDR2 YYEKEE (reference sequence). The CDR3 length is 17 residues. As DNA, the CDR3 is TGTGCCAGCAGCGTGACTGGTCAGCGCATATGGGCAGATACGCAGTATTTT. It codes for CASSVTGQRIWADTQYF.

This sequence joins TRBV5-1 and TRBJ1-1, with a tentative D call TRBD1 (6 bases). Germline CDR1 SGHRS, CDR2 YFSETQ. V shed 4 bases and J shed 7 bases, with 14 bases lying between them. The CDR3 sequence is 13 residues long. The CDR3 loop reads CASSPGTNLEAFF. Here the CDR3 DNA reads TGCGCCAGCAGCCCCGGGACAAATCTTGAAGCTTTCTTT.

This clone has only a few counts. V usage is TRBV6-5 and J usage is TRBJ2-7; 8 bases agree with TRBD2. J was trimmed by 0 bases and V by 8 bases; bases with no gene match: 6. The germline V gene has CDR1 MNHEY and CDR2 SVGAGI. The CDR3 spans 14 residues. CDR3 DNA: TGTGCCAGCTCCCTAGCGGGCACCTCCTACGAGCAGTACTTC. This gives the protein CASSLAGTSYEQYF.

The CDR3, as DNA: TGTGCCAGCAGTCCCAGCAGGAAAGCGGGAGTCTACAATGAGCAGTTCTTC. Protein product: CASSPSRKAGVYNEQFF. The chain recombines TRBV2 with TRBJ2-1; 8 positions match TRBD2. From germline, CDR1 is SNHLY and CDR2 FYNNEI. J was trimmed by 3 bases and V by 5 bases; bases with no gene match: 12. The CDR3 contains 17 residues.

The chain combines TRBV5-4 with TRBJ2-3; D may be TRBD1 (7 bases). This CDR3 region has 19 residues. The V end lost 0 bases, the J end lost 0 bases, and 20 bases lay between the germline ends. Germline V CDR1 and CDR2: SGHNT, YYREEE (reference sequence). The CDR3 sequence: CASSLVGRQGVPSTDTQYF. CDR3 in DNA: TGTGCCAGCAGCTTGGTGGGGAGGCAGGGGGTCCCTAGCACAGATACGCAGTATTTT. Full variable domain (remainder filled in from reference TRBV5-4 and TRBJ2-3): ETGVTQSPTHLIKTRGQQVTLRCSSQSGHNTVSWYQQALGQGPQFIFQYYREEENGRGNFPPRFSGLQFPNYSSELNVNALELDDSALYLCASSLVGRQGVPSTDTQYFGPGTRLTVL.

Details on this clone: One junction end disagrees with the germline gene, perhaps due to a read error. The chain recombines TRBV18 with TRBJ1-5; a possible D gene is TRBD1 (6 bases). In germline, CDR1 is KGHSH, CDR2 LQKENI. The CDR3 consists of 12 residues. CDR3 nucleotides: TGTGCCAGCTCACCAGAAGGGACACGTGTATATTTT. This translates into CASSPEGTRVYF.

This clone has just a few counts. The V and J genes are TRBV28 and TRBJ1-1; TRBD1 aligns across 8 bases. V was pared by 6 bases and J by 3 bases, with 3 bases of the junction left unmatched. CDR1 and CDR2 (germline): MDHEN, SYDVKM. There are 13 residues in the CDR3. The CDR3 coding sequence is TGTGCCAGCAGGGAACAGGGGGACACTGAAGCTTTCTTT. It is translated as CASREQGDTEAFF.

The chain employs TRBV7-6 and TRBJ2-5; 12 nucleotides agree with TRBD2. The CDR3 sequence is 16 residues long. Germline assignment: CDR1 SGHVS and CDR2 FNYEAQ. With V trimmed by 5 bases and J by 5 bases, 9 bases remained unmatched. CDR3 region: CASSPGLAGTKETQYF. The CDR3 region has the DNA TGTGCCAGCAGCCCGGGACTAGCGGGTACTAAGGAGACCCAGTACTTC.

The CDR3 region is CASSFWREGHNEQFF. CDR3 nucleotide sequence: TGTGCCAGCAGCTTCTGGCGGGAGGGCCACAATGAGCAGTTCTTC. The chain has TRBV5-4 and TRBJ2-1; 9 nucleotides line up with TRBD2. The CDR3 is 15 residues long. Germline lookup yields CDR1 SGHNT and CDR2 YYREEE (reference sequence). After removal of 2 bases from V and 5 bases from J, the junction contained 5 bases not matched to a gene.

The V call is TRBV6-5, the J call TRBJ1-2; no reliable D call. V was shortened by 6 bases and J by 3 bases, with 11 bases between the two germline ends. The CDR3 length is 13 residues. The germline V gene has CDR1 MNHEY and CDR2 SVGAGI. The CDR3, as DNA: TGTGCCAGCAGCCGAACTAGGGACTATGGCTACACCTTC. This codes for CASSRTRDYGYTF.

CDR3 in amino acids: CATSIRTGAYEQYF. The CDR3 coding sequence is TGTGCCACCAGCATCAGGACAGGGGCCTACGAGCAGTACTTC. The rearrangement links TRBV15 to TRBJ2-7, with TRBD1 matching 9 bases. The germline V gene has CDR1 LNHNV and CDR2 YYDKDF (reference sequence). Trimming cost V 4 bases and J 2 bases; bases outside gene matches: 3. The CDR3 totals 14 residues.

This clone was detected only a few times. The gene calls are TRBV4-1 and TRBJ2-4, with D unresolved. The CDR3 covers 15 residues. The V and J ends lost 4 bases and 6 bases respectively, with 16 bases between them. Germline lookup yields CDR1 MGHRA and CDR2 YSYEKL. The CDR3 reads CASSRPAGRPNIQYF. CDR3 nucleotide sequence: TGCGCCAGCAGCCGACCGGCCGGCAGGCCAAACATTCAGTACTTC.

The V gene is TRBV9, the J gene TRBJ2-1; 7 bases match TRBD1. Germline lookup yields CDR1 SGDLS and CDR2 YYNGEE. The length of the CDR3 is 15 residues. J gave up 1 base and V 5 bases, and 6 bases lay outside the gene matches. The CDR3 here is CASSKDRASYNEQFF. The CDR3, as DNA: TGTGCCAGCAGTAAAGACAGGGCTTCCTACAATGAGCAGTTCTTC.

The chain links TRBV7-9 to TRBJ2-2, with 7 bases that match TRBD1. With V trimmed by 5 bases and J by 1 base, 4 bases remained unmatched. This CDR3 has 15 amino acids. From germline, CDR1 is SEHNR and CDR2 FQNEAQ (reference sequence). As DNA, the CDR3 is TGTGCCAGCAGCAAGGGACAGTTGAACACCGGGGAGCTGTTTTTT. As protein: CASSKGQLNTGELFF.

This clone was found once. The chain uses TRBV4-2 and TRBJ2-1; 12 bases map to TRBD2. The CDR3 has 16 amino acids. Trimming took 1 base from V and 4 from J; bases not matched to a gene: 2. Germline V lookup: CDR1 LGHNA, CDR2 YNFKEQ. The CDR3 spells CASSQGGTSGYNEQFF. CDR3 DNA: TGTGCCAGCAGCCAAGGGGGGACTAGCGGGTACAATGAGCAGTTCTTC.

This chain links TRBV3-1 (or the pseudogene TRBV3-2) with TRBJ1-2; 9 bases align to TRBD1. There are 17 residues in the CDR3. The V and J ends lost 1 base and 7 bases, in that order; junction bases with no gene match: 13. CDR1 is LGHDT and CDR2 is YNNKEL in the germline V gene (reference sequence). CDR3 nucleotide sequence: TGTGCCAGCAGCCAAGGACCCCGGGACAGGGAGCATTCTGGCTACACCTTC. This codes for CASSQGPRDREHSGYTF.

The chain has TRBV5-1 and TRBJ1-1; no firm D call. Trimming took 2 bases from V and 0 from J, leaving 8 bases between them. Per the germline V gene, CDR1 is SGHRS and CDR2 is YFSETQ. The CDR3 totals 14 residues. CDR3 nucleotide sequence: TGCGCCAGCAGCTTAACATCAGTGAACACTGAAGCTTTCTTT. The encoded protein is CASSLTSVNTEAFF.

J is TRBJ2-1 and V is TRBV7-2; TRBD2 matches 8 bases. The junction had 8 bases not matched to a gene; V was cut back by 2 bases and J by 5 bases. The CDR3 length is 16 residues. Germline assignment: CDR1 SGHTA and CDR2 FQGNSA. The CDR3 loop reads CASSLSGGTPNNEQFF. In DNA, the CDR3 is TGTGCCAGCAGCTTAAGCGGGGGCACTCCTAACAATGAGCAGTTCTTC.

The chain combines TRBV10-3 with TRBJ2-3, with 7 nucleotides matching TRBD2. This CDR3 has 14 amino acids. With V trimmed by 8 bases and J by 5 bases, 10 bases remained unmatched. Germline V gene data show CDR1 as ENHRY and CDR2 as SYGVKD. The CDR3 DNA reads TGTGCCATCCGGGGGGAGGGAGTTGTAGATACGCAGTATTTT. Translation: CAIRGEGVVDTQYF.

The rearrangement joins TRBV15 to TRBJ2-7; 9 bases are shared with TRBD2. The ends lost 5 bases at V and 7 bases at J; junction bases unmatched: 15. CDR1 LNHNV and CDR2 YYDKDF come from the germline V gene (reference sequence). CDR3 length: 16 amino acids. In DNA form, the CDR3 reads TGTGCCACCAGCGATGGAGGACGTAGCGGGAGCTATGAGCAGTACTTC. It specifies CATSDGGRSGSYEQYF.

The CDR3 sequence: CASMARGKEPSYNEQFF. The CDR3 DNA sequence: TGTGCCAGCATGGCTAGAGGAAAAGAACCGTCCTACAATGAGCAGTTCTTC. V gene TRBV21-1 combines with J gene TRBJ2-1; TRBD2 was called by the table and not checked on the DNA. TRBV21-1 is shown as a pseudogene. The CDR3 is 17 residues long.

This clone turned up a few times. The V gene is TRBV6-1, the J gene TRBJ1-6; no clear D gene. V gave up 1 base and J gave up 12 bases, with 10 bases separating them. Germline values: CDR1 MNHNS, CDR2 SASEGT. The CDR3 is 13 amino acids. CDR3 region: CASSEDYTGPLHF. CDR3 nucleotides: TGTGCCAGCAGTGAAGATTATACCGGACCCCTCCACTTT.

The chain couples TRBV7-6 to TRBJ1-2, with 9 bases lining up with TRBD1. V shed 5 bases and J 7 bases; nucleotides not matched to a gene: 14. The germline gives CDR1 SGHVS, CDR2 FNYEAQ. The CDR3 has 16 residues. The CDR3 coding sequence is TGTGCCAGCAGCGAAGGAGGGACAGGGACGGTGCGTGGCTACACCTTC. Translating gives CASSEGGTGTVRGYTF.

This clone was detected only once. The V gene is TRBV27, the J gene TRBJ2-7; 13 bases match TRBD2. Trimming cost V 5 bases and J 4 bases; bases outside gene matches: 5. This CDR3 spans 15 amino acids. Germline CDR1 is MNHEY and CDR2 is SMNVEV (reference sequence). The CDR3 DNA reads as TGTGCCAGCAGTCTAGGACTAGCGGGAGCTTACGAGCAGTACTTC. Translation: CASSLGLAGAYEQYF.

The chain links TRBV7-3 to TRBJ2-3; TRBD2 agrees at 9 bases. There are 16 residues in the CDR3. J was trimmed by 5 bases and V by 3 bases; bases with no gene match: 9. Germline V CDR1 and CDR2: SGHTA, FQGTGA. CDR3 sequence reads: CASSLTSGAQLDTQYF. CDR3 sequence (DNA): TGTGCCAGCAGCTTGACTAGCGGAGCCCAGCTAGATACGCAGTATTTT.

The gene calls are TRBV7-3 and TRBJ2-3; 7 nucleotides align to TRBD2. The J segment lost 2 bases and the V segment lost 0 bases, leaving 2 bases of the junction unmatched. The CDR3 covers 15 residues. Germline V gene data show CDR1 as SGHTA and CDR2 as FQGTGA. CDR3: CASSLTGGHTDTQYF. The CDR3 nucleotides read TGTGCCAGCAGCTTAACGGGAGGGCACACAGATACGCAGTATTTT.

The chain carries TRBV11-2 and TRBJ2-5; 12 bases fit TRBD2. CDR3 size: 18 residues. Germline-derived CDR1 and CDR2 are SGHAT and FQNNGV. The junction had 13 bases not matched to a gene; V was cut back by 5 bases and J by 3 bases. The CDR3: CASSPRPGLAGPEETQYF. The CDR3 DNA sequence: TGTGCCAGCAGCCCCCGACCCGGACTAGCGGGGCCCGAAGAGACCCAGTACTTC.

CDR3 loop: CASSLNSWKQETQYF. The CDR3 DNA reads TGTGCCAGCAGTCTTAACAGCTGGAAACAAGAGACCCAGTACTTC. V and J are TRBV28 and TRBJ2-5; D unclear. The CDR3 length is 15 residues. V lost 5 bases, J lost 2 bases, and 15 bases lay in between. The germline CDR1 and CDR2 sequences are MDHEN and SYDVKM.